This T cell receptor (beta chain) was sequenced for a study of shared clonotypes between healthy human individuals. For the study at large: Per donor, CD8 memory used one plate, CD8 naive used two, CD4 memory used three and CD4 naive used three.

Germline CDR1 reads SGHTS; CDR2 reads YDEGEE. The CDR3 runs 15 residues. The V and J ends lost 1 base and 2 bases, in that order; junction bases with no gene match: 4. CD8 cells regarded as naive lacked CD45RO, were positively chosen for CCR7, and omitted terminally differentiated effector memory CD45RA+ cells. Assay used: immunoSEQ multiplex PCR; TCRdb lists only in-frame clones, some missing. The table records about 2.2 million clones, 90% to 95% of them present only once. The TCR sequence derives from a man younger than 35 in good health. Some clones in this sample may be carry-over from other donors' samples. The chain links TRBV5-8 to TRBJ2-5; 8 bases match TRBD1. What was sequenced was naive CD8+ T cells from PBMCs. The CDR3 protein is CASSLRTGRQETQYF. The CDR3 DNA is TGTGCCAGCAGCTTGAGGACAGGGCGGCAAGAGACCCAGTACTTC.